This TCR beta chain was retrieved from a study of blood T cell repertoires in COVID-19. Overall study context: Spain, Italy and the United States supplied samples that represented acute and convalescent COVID-19. PBMCs, B-cell-depleted T cells, or T cells provided the cDNA or gDNA that made up the material.

The CDR3 is 14 residues long. Germline V lookup: CDR1 GTSNPN, CDR2 SVGIG (reference sequence). Deletions cut 2 bases from V and 5 bases from J, with 15 bases between. This clone appeared once. Original methodology: Amplifying reference gene primers gave estimates of nucleated cell counts. Generated by immunoSEQ multiplex PCR, the TCRdb table keeps only in-frame clones and is missing some. The V and J calls and clone size are taken from that table; D and trimming were inferred from the DNA. The table includes under 300,000 clones, about 88% detected once. The TCR sequence derives from a woman aged 40 to 50 who had recovered from COVID-19. Sequencing used peripheral blood. The chain employs TRBV30 and TRBJ2-5, with D perhaps matching TRBD1 (5 bases). The CDR3 loop is CAWSLTTRAETQYF. The CDR3 nucleotides read TGTGCCTGGAGTTTAACCACCAGGGCGGAGACCCAGTACTTC.